This record concerns one T cell receptor beta chain sequence. The data originate from a study of shared clonotypes between healthy human individuals. On the study more broadly: Contributing individuals were a couple of females and three males aged 18 to 49.

Generated by immunoSEQ multiplex PCR, the TCRdb table keeps only in-frame clones and is missing some. The sample lists some 2,500,000 clones; roughly 93% were seen once. V was cut by 7 bases and J by 1 base, with 10 bases left in between. Per the germline V gene, CDR1 is SQVTM and CDR2 is ANQGSEA. CDR3 size: 12 residues. The sample comprised naive CD4+ T cells from PBMCs. Noted subset: CD45RA+ positively selected. The V call is TRBV29-1, the J call TRBJ2-5; D is ambiguous. The clonotype originates from a man between 18 and 29 years old in good health. Some clones in this sample may be carry-over from other donors' samples. The CDR3 is CSGEGPQETQYF. The DNA for the CDR3 is TGCAGCGGGGAAGGGCCCCAAGAGACCCAGTACTTC.